This T cell receptor (beta chain) was identified in a study of blood T cell repertoires in COVID-19. Data came from immunoSEQ multiplex PCR; TCRdb stores just in-frame clones and leaves some out. The sample includes under 450,000 clones, less than 90% of them seen just once. Germline CDR1 and CDR2: SGDLS and YYNGEE. This CDR3 is 14 amino acids long. Unmatched junction bases numbered 7, after V lost 3 bases and J lost 10 bases. The TCR sequence derives from a woman aged 60 to 75 with COVID-19, enrolled during active disease. V usage is TRBV9 and J usage is TRBJ1-6, with 7 bases lining up with TRBD1. The sequencing sample was made of peripheral blood. CDR3 sequence: CASSEGTVGSPLHF. CDR3 in DNA: TGTGCCAGCAGCGAGGGGACAGTAGGATCACCCCTCCACTTT.